Described below is a single TCR beta chain sequence and its context. The CDR3 totals 16 residues. The trim removed 4 bases at V and 3 bases at J, leaving 6 bases unmatched. Germline loops: CDR1 SGHRS, CDR2 YFSETQ. The data were produced by immunoSEQ multiplex PCR, yet TCRdb's version contains in-frame clones alone and is incomplete. The sample includes about 33,000 clones, approximately 90% of them seen just once. The data were obtained in a study of T cell changes during pregnancy in multiple sclerosis. The starting material was CD4+ T cells from peripheral blood mononuclear cells, obtained in the third trimester of pregnancy. The sequence was obtained from a female donor in good health, enrolled as a control in a pregnancy study. The chain joins TRBV5-1 to TRBJ2-1, with 11 bases identical to TRBD2. CDR3 bases: TGCGCCAGCAGCCTGGGACTAGCGGTACTCTACAATGAGCAGTTCTTC. This codes for CASSLGLAVLYNEQFF.